This entry describes one T cell receptor beta chain. Here immunoSEQ multiplex PCR was the method, and the copy in TCRdb shows in-frame clones only, minus some. The sample has some 310,000 clones, 80% seen once. Trimming took 7 bases from V and 0 from J; bases not matched to a gene: 3. CDR1 is MRHNA, CDR2 SNTAGT, per germline. The CDR3 is 14 residues long. This sample stems from a study of cytotoxic CD8 clonotypes in ibrutinib-treated CLL. The receptor comes from a human donor with chronic lymphocytic leukemia. This sequence joins TRBV6-4 and TRBJ2-7, with 10 bases aligning to TRBD2. This material consisted of PBMCs, taken before ibrutinib treatment. The CDR3, as DNA: TGTGCCAGCAAAACTAGCGGGGACTCCTACGAGCAGTACTTC. Its protein is CASKTSGDSYEQYF.